The following is a TCR beta chain sequence with its context. Its antigen has not been determined. Base-call qualities are not available, and no considerably larger clone is one nucleotide away. The data belong to a study of cytomegalovirus exposure and HLA in healthy donors (dated by TCRdb to 2017 to 2019). The study in broad terms: In an earlier analysis of approximately 640 of the donors, 276 Gb of sequence data and 90 million to 120 million unique TCR beta sequences from approximately 180 million T cells were reported. An early release that covered some 630 HLA-typed donors contained around 330 gigabases of sequencing data and about 84 million unique TCR sequences. The genetic ancestry cluster associated with self-reported Caucasian donors included approximately 85% of the roughly 410 genotyped donors. The study aimed to test whether signatures of past pathogen exposure could be identified by cataloging public T cell receptors. The T cell repertoires of under 750 subjects were profiled by immunosequencing and related to cytomegalovirus serostatus. Besides the first cohort of some 670 subjects, a separate validation cohort made up of roughly 120 different subjects was used. To predict cytomegalovirus infection status, the study brought together high-throughput TCR immunosequencing, statistical association of individual TCRs with disease status, and machine learning. A later analysis re-examined previously published TCR beta repertoires from roughly 650 donors and added high-resolution HLA genotyping to investigate patterns of TCR occurrence. In the later analysis, no new phenotypic data were used to find candidate immune exposures; instead, reliance was placed on TCR beta sequences and their occurrence across donors. An earlier analysis of some 500 of the donors applied high-throughput TCR beta sequencing to assess whether each TCR beta V gene segment acted as functional or pseudogenic. Donor age, sex, ethnicity and CMV serostatus were compiled alongside the repertoire data. Genome-wide SNP genotypes for about 55% of the roughly 670 donors were used in a later genetic analysis, which treated that subset as a discovery cohort. Every repertoire in the discovery cohort had been generated on one and the same sequencing platform. Class I and class II HLA loci were covered by the typing at four-digit resolution. Typing coverage differed by locus: A, B, C, DRB1 and DQB1 were typed in roughly 620-640 donors, DQA1 in 500 to 550, DPA1 in approximately 600, and DPB1 in roughly 470. Four to six DR-DQ haplotypes were handled as single units for association and clustering, since linkage in the cohort was strong. On average, about 200,000 unique TCR beta nucleotide sequences were sequenced per donor among 398 genotyped donors of the cohort, with about 17% of those sequences being non-productive. Paper-wide results and their limitations: V-gene and J-gene trimming of TCR beta chains was associated with a missense DCLRE1C variant in a later genetic analysis, and the association was replicated in an independent cohort. In the study, 164 TCR beta chains were listed as associated with cytomegalovirus. In an earlier analysis of 500 to 650 of the donors, most TCR beta V segments appeared in productive rearrangements about 87% or about 30% of the time, broadly matching IMGT annotations. Roughly uniform sequencing depth across donors was assumed in presence/absence analyses, although this assumption may not hold. Cytomegalovirus status was reported to be diagnosed by the classifier with high specificity and sensitivity in both the original and validation cohorts. HLA typing was unavailable for some donors at each locus, so association tests used only the typed subset. This cohort had only TCR beta chains sequenced, and the lack of alpha or paired-chain data limited which features could be detected. Compared with the approximately 720-donor mean, donors in an Asian-associated ancestry cluster had fewer N-insertions in productive TCRs, according to a later genetic analysis. In vitro tests confirmed that a few of the cytomegalovirus-associated TCR beta chains recognize cytomegalovirus antigens. Some IMGT-functional V segments, including TRBV6-2 and TRBV6-3, could not be told apart with the 87-base-pair reads, so those segments were excluded. For the cohort, immune exposure information was limited to CMV serostatus. At a false discovery rate of 0.05, a later analysis linked roughly 17,000 TCR beta sequences to specific HLA alleles. According to a later analysis, parvovirus B19, influenza, CMV and Epstein-Barr virus appeared linked to several top co-occurrence clusters. A later analysis found that TCR association rates varied across HLA loci, with DRB1 alleles showing the most associated TCRs and HLA-C alleles the fewest. It was suggested by the authors that the approach could potentially be generalized to other disease states and immunological phenotypes. Across donors, most TCR sequences were observed very rarely, whereas some public TCRs were present in many individuals. Linkage disequilibrium might explain the correlated functional status among segregating V segments, but an unknown experimental factor could not be excluded. Strong co-occurrence of HLA alleles, especially DR and DQ, made assigning TCR associations to individual alleles difficult. In a later analysis, HLA-associated TCR beta chains were found to be more clonally expanded and to have lower generation probabilities than equally common non-associated chains. A further reported finding was that TCR beta sequences accurately predicted the HLA-A and HLA-B alleles for most subjects in the first cohort. A group of highly shared sequence variants was considered likely to be a technical artifact of the sequencing pipeline. In a later analysis, most CMV-associated TCR beta chains were found to appear HLA-restricted, with HLA associations seemingly driven largely by CMV exposure. Because counts were too low, about 18 rarely observed V segments, including chromosome 9 orphons, were excluded from the earlier analysis of around 640 of the donors.

In total, just over 650 healthy bone marrow donors made up the cohort. All cohort members were sampled while nominally healthy, although unrecorded immune exposures were likely present. The donor tested CMV seronegative and was one of the 352 seronegative cohort members. Each donor provided a peripheral blood sample, and peripheral blood mononuclear cells were used for TCR beta sequencing. The Qiagen DNeasy Blood Extraction Kit was used to extract genomic DNA from the blood cell samples. The CDR3 runs 17 amino acids, cysteine and phenylalanine included. Of all the DNA, just the CDR3 is kept, 51 bases in frame from base 1. Per the germline V gene, MDHEN is the CDR1 and SYDVKM is the CDR2. Trimming takes 5 bases off V and 3 bases off J; junction bases not matched to a gene: 13. Preparation of the library involved the immunoSEQ multiplex PCR assay. For the multiplex PCR, a mixture combining 60 forward primers for TCR Vbeta segments and 13 reverse primers for TCR Jbeta segments was used. Amplification of the CDR3 region of rearranged TCR beta genes was performed with a multiplex PCR assay on genomic DNA. The Illumina HiSeq System was used to sequence the amplified TCR beta libraries as 87-base-pair reads. On the authors' methods: Across the 700 or so repertoires, a later analysis counted roughly 77 million unique TCR beta chains, around 10 million of which were shared by at least two donors. Raw reads were error-corrected and collapsed into unique sequences by a nearest-neighbor algorithm in which closely related sequences were merged to remove PCR and sequencing errors. Alignment of CDR3 sequences to IMGT reference sequences was used to assign V, D and J gene segments. For a sequence to be retained, a match of at least six nucleotides was required to both a V gene segment and a J gene segment. A rearrangement counted as productive if the CDR3 had no stop codons and remained in frame with V and J, and every other rearrangement counted as non-productive. CDR3 was defined by IMGT convention, running from the second conserved V-encoded cysteine to the conserved J-encoded phenylalanine. In an earlier analysis of roughly 580 of the donors, sequences lacking an unambiguous match to a single V gene segment were excluded. In an earlier analysis of approximately 610 of the donors, V segments were called functional above 56.7% productive rearrangements and were called segregating when the between-donor standard deviation exceeded 5%. A statistical classification framework was built for diagnosing cytomegalovirus status from the catalog of TCR beta chain sequences. In a later analysis, TCR nucleotide sequences were compared against IMGT/GENE-DB human TR gene sequences so that V and J genes could be assigned. Using the TCRdist pipeline, a later analysis assigned CDR3 sequences along with most-parsimonious VDJ recombination scenarios. A later analysis defined each TCR beta chain by its CDR3 amino acid sequence plus V-gene family, and excluded reads lacking a unique V-gene family. As a way to deal with suspected cross-contamination and a sequencing artifact, a later analysis dropped approximately 590 nucleotide sequences that were highly shared and had low generation probability. A later analysis calculated a clonal expansion index for each public chain from normalized within-repertoire ranks of inferred template counts. In a later analysis, generation probabilities were computed with a VDJ recombination model fitted to out-of-frame rearrangements, and the resulting probabilities were checked against IGoR. In a later analysis, TCR-TCR, TCR-HLA and TCR-CMV co-occurrence was scored with hypergeometric tests, and a repertoire-size bias correction was applied to TCR pairs. A later analysis estimated false discovery rates by permuting HLA or CMV assignments 20 times. In a later analysis, co-occurring TCRs were grouped using DBSCAN, and TCRdist sequence similarity was added for clustering within HLA-allele-positive subsets. Repertoires with fewer than 30,000 or more than 120,000 public chains were left out of co-occurrence clustering, as were five repertoires with anomalous nucleotide sharing. Not all clones reach the TCRdb copy of this immuneACCESS table, which keeps in-frame sequences only. Checked studies attribute under half of the gap to unresolved V genes and leave the rest unexplained. V, J and clone size are those of that table, while D and trimming were read from the DNA. For this sample there are 60,000 to 100,000 clones; more than 60% appear just once. Around 1.5% of the sample is taken by the ten largest.

This receptor was taken from a man aged 40-49 years in good health and CMV-seronegative. Recombination linked TRBV28 to TRBJ1-2; 9 bases in the middle match TRBD1. The material sequenced was PBMCs. The encoded CDR3 is CASSLTGGSDAYYGYTF. The nucleotide sequence reads TGTGCCAGCAGTCTGACAGGGGGGTCAGATGCGTACTATGGCTACACCTTC.